The clone carrying this T cell receptor (beta chain) was seen only once. Other DNA sequences in this sample translate to the same CDR3. Germline V gives CDR1 MNHEY, CDR2 SVGAGI. The CDR3 is made up of 14 amino acids. Trimming shortened V by 4 bases and J by 0 bases, and 7 bases separated the two germline ends. The table came from immunoSEQ multiplex PCR; TCRdb's copy has only in-frame clones and leaves some out. This sample has about 240,000 clones, with 88% found just once. The data are from a study of blood T cell repertoires in COVID-19. The sequence derives from a woman aged 25-40 years with acute or convalescent COVID-19. The sample was peripheral blood. The chain links TRBV6-5 to TRBJ1-5, with D possibly matching TRBD1 (5 bases). CDR3 amino acids: CASSSTASNQPQHF. CDR3 DNA sequence: TGTGCCAGCAGTTCGACAGCTAGCAATCAGCCCCAGCATTTT.